This T cell receptor (beta chain) was documented in a study of T cell changes during pregnancy in multiple sclerosis. The CDR3 is 14 amino acids. Germline V CDR1 and CDR2: SGHVS, FNYEAQ. V lost 5 bases and J 4 bases, leaving 9 bases between the germline ends. Sequencing was performed with immunoSEQ multiplex PCR; in TCRdb, only in-frame clones are kept and a portion is missing. The table records approximately 68,000 clones, 91% of them present only once. The clonotype originates from a female donor in good health, enrolled as a control in a pregnancy study. This chain links TRBV7-6 with TRBJ2-6, with D unclear. Sequencing was performed on peripheral blood, taken in the third trimester of pregnancy. CDR3 in amino acids: CASSPISGANVLTF. In DNA, the CDR3 is TGTGCCAGCAGCCCTATTTCGGGGGCCAACGTCCTGACTTTC.